This entry describes one T cell receptor beta chain. These data belong to a study of TIL therapy for anti-PD-1-resistant metastatic lung cancer. The immunoSEQ assay was v3. The data were produced by immunoSEQ multiplex PCR, yet TCRdb's version contains in-frame clones alone and is incomplete. The data show fewer than 40,000 clones, 74% seen once. Time point specified: pre-treatment sample, taken before nivolumab and TIL therapy. The sequence was obtained from a woman aged 25 to 80 with non-small cell lung cancer. The sample in question was blood, obtained at baseline.

The CDR3 DNA follows: TGTGCCAGCAGCCAAGTGACAGGGGGCACCTATAATTCACCCCTCCACTTT. Translated: CASSQVTGGTYNSPLHF. The chain uses TRBV4-2 and TRBJ1-6; 10 bases are shared with TRBD1. CDR3 length: 17 residues. Losses at the gene ends were 1 base for V and 2 bases for J; bases not matched to a gene: 2. Germline CDR1 is LGHNA and CDR2 is YNFKEQ.